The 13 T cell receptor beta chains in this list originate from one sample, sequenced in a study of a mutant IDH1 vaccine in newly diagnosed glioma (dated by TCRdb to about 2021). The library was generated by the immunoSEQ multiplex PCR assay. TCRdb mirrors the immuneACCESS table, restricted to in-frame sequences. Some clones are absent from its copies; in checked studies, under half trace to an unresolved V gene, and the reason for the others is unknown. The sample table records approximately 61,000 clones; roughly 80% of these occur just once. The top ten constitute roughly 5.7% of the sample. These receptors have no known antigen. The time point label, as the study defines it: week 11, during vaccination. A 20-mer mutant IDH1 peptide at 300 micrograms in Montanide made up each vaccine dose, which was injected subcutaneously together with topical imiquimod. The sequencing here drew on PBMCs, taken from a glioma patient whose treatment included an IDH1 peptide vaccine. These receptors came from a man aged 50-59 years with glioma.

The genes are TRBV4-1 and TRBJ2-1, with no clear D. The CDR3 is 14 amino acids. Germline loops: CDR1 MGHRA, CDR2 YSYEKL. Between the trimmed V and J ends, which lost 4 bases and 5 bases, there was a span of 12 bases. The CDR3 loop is CASSPPNMDNEQFF. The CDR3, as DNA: TGCGCCAGCAGCCCCCCCAATATGGACAATGAGCAGTTCTTC.

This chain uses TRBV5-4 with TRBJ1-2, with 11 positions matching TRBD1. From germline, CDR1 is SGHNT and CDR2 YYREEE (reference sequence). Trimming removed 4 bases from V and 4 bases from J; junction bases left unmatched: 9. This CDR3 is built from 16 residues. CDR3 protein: CASSPGQGAVSYGYTF. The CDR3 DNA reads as TGTGCCAGCAGCCCAGGACAGGGGGCCGTGAGCTATGGCTACACCTTC.

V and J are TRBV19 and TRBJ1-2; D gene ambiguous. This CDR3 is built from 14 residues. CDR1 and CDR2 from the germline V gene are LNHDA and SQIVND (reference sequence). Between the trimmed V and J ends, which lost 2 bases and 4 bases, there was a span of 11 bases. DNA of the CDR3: TGTGCCAGTAGTATAACGGGAATTGGCTATGGCTACACCTTC. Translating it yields CASSITGIGYGYTF.

CDR3 region: CASSSGRTGSYEQYF. The CDR3 DNA reads TGTGCCAGCAGCTCGGGACGGACAGGGAGCTACGAGCAGTACTTC. The V gene is TRBV7-6, the J gene TRBJ2-7; TRBD1 aligns across 8 bases. V gave up 4 bases and J gave up 3 bases; unmatched junction bases: 8. The CDR3 loop spans 15 amino acids. Germline V gives CDR1 SGHVS, CDR2 FNYEAQ.

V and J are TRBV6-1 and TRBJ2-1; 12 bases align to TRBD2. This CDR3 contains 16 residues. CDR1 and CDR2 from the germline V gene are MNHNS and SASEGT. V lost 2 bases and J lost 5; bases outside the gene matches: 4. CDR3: CASSEPTSGSHNEQFF. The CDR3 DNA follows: TGTGCCAGCAGTGAACCGACTAGCGGGAGTCACAATGAGCAGTTCTTC.

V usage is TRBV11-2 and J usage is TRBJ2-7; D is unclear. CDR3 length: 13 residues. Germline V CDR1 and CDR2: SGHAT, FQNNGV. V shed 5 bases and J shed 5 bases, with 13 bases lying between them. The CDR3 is CASSPTLWDEQYF. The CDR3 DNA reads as TGTGCCAGCAGCCCGACGCTGTGGGACGAGCAGTACTTC.

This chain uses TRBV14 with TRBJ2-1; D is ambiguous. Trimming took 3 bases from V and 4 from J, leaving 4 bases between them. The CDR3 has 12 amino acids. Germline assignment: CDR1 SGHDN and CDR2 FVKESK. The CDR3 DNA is TGTGCCAGCAGCCAGGAGTACAATGAGCAGTTCTTC. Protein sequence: CASSQEYNEQFF.

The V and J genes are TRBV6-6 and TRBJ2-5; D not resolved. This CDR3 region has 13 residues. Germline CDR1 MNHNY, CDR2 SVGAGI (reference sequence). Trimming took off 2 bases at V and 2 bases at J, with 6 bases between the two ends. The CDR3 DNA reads TGTGCCAGCAGTTACGGGGAACAAGAGACCCAGTACTTC. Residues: CASSYGEQETQYF.

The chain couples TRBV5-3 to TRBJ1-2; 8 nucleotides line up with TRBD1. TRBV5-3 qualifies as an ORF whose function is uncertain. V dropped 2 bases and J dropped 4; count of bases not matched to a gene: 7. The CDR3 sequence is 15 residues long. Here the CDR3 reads CARSFRGRTAYGYTF. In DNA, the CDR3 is TGTGCCAGAAGCTTCAGGGGGCGGACCGCCTATGGCTACACCTTC.

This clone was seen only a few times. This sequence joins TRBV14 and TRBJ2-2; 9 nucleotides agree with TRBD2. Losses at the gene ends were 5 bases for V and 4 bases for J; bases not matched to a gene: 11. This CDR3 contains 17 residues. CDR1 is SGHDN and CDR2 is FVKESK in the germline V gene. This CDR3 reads CASSSFAGGPSTGELFF. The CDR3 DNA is TGTGCCAGCAGCTCCTTCGCGGGAGGGCCCAGCACCGGGGAGCTGTTTTTT.

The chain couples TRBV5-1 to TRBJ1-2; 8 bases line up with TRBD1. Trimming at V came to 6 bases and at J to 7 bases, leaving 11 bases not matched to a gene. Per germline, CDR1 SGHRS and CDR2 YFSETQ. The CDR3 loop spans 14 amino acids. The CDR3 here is CASMDTGRGLGYTF. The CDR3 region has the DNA TGCGCCAGCATGGATACCGGCAGGGGGCTTGGCTACACCTTC.

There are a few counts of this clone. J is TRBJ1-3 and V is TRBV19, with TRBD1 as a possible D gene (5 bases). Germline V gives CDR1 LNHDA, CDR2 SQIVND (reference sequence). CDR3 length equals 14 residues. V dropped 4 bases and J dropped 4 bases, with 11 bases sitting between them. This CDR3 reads CASSTGDYGNTIYF. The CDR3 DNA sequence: TGTGCCAGTAGTACCGGGGACTACGGAAACACCATATATTTT.

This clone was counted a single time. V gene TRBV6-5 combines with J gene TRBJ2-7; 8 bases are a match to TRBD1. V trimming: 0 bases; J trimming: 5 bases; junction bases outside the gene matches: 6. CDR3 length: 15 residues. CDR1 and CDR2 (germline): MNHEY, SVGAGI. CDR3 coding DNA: TGTGCCAGCAGTTACTCTGGGACAGGAGGCGACGAGCAGTACTTC. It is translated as CASSYSGTGGDEQYF.